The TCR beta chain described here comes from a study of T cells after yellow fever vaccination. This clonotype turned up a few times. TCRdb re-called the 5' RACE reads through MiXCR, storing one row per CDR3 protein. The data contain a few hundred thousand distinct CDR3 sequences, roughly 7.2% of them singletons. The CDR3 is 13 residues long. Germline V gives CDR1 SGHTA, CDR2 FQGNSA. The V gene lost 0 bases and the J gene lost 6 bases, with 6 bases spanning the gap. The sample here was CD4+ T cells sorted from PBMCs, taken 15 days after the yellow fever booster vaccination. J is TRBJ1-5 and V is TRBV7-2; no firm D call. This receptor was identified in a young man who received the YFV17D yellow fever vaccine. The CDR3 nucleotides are TGTGCCAGCAGCTTAGCTCAGGTTCAGCCCCAGCATTTT. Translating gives CASSLAQVQPQHF.